A single count supports the clone carrying this T cell receptor beta chain. This sample was taken from a study of blood T cell repertoires in COVID-19. Study as a whole: Sample material is recorded as cDNA or gDNA derived from T cells, B-cell-depleted T cells, or PBMCs.

Clones were sequenced by immunoSEQ multiplex PCR, and TCRdb holds only the in-frame ones, with some missing. The repertoire holds about 230,000 clones, with more than 75% as singletons. Germline V gene lookup returns CDR1 SGHRS and CDR2 YFSETQ. The ends were cut back, 4 bases at V and 2 bases at J, with 12 bases in the middle. The CDR3 has 14 amino acids. This receptor was obtained from a man aged 50 to 59 with COVID-19, enrolled during active disease. The chain uses TRBV5-1 and TRBJ2-5; weak D call: TRBD1 (6 bases). Sequenced material: peripheral blood. The CDR3 DNA sequence: TGCGCCAGCAGCCTGTTAGGACAGCAAGAGACCCAGTACTTC. This gives the protein CASSLLGQQETQYF. The full variable domain, completed using reference TRBV5-1 and TRBJ2-5, is KAGVTQTPRYLIKTRGQQVTLSCSPISGHRSVSWYQQTPGQGLQFLFEYFSETQRNKGNFPGRFSGRQFSNSRSEMNVSTLELGDSALYLCASSLLGQQETQYFGPGTRLLVL.